The clone carrying this TCR beta chain has at least ten counts. Its antigen is undetermined. The record originates from a study of T-cell reconstitution after alpha-beta-depleted transplantation in children. This sample's TCRbeta library carried unique molecular identifier barcodes. From the PCR reads, TCRdb called clonotypes with MiXCR, one entry per CDR3 protein. The data hold 98,000 or so distinct CDR3 sequences, with approximately 6% observed a single time. Study results and limitations: It was reported that alpha-beta T cells came from several hundred expanded graft clones (about two months after transplant).

This TCR was sampled from a male patient aged 2-9 years who had a stem cell transplant for acute lymphoblastic leukemia, so the T cells may come from the graft donor. Sequenced here: PBMCs, mostly from graft donor cells, sampled 360 days after TCRalphabeta/CD19-depleted stem cell transplant.

CDR3 nucleotide sequence: TGTGCCAGCAGCCCCCTGGACAGGGGGATTTACAATGAGCAGTTCTTC. Protein sequence: CASSPLDRGIYNEQFF. The chain joins TRBV4-2 to TRBJ2-1, with TRBD1 identical over 10 bases. This CDR3 comprises 16 residues. V trimming: 4 bases; J trimming: 4 bases; junction bases outside the gene matches: 7. Germline V gene data show CDR1 as LGHNA and CDR2 as YNFKEQ.